The 6 T cell receptor beta chains below all came from one sample that was sequenced in a study of cytomegalovirus exposure and HLA in healthy donors. The study ran its PCR with 60 Vbeta and 13 Jbeta primers. Generated by immunoSEQ multiplex PCR, the TCRdb table keeps only in-frame clones and is missing some. The sample consists of approximately 130,000 clones, roughly 87% of them appearing once. Specimen: PBMCs. The receptors were sampled from a young woman in good health and CMV-seronegative.

V usage is TRBV15 and J usage is TRBJ2-7; 7 bases are a match to TRBD1. The CDR3 length is 14 residues. Germline loops: CDR1 LNHNV, CDR2 YYDKDF (reference sequence). V was pared by 5 bases and J by 0 bases, with 4 bases of the junction left unmatched. CDR3 sequence reads: CATSRQGFSYEQYF. CDR3 coding DNA: TGTGCCACCAGCCGACAGGGTTTCTCCTACGAGCAGTACTTC.

The chain carries TRBV6-5 and TRBJ1-6, with D tentatively TRBD1 (6 bases). Deletions cut 10 bases from V and 7 bases from J, with 14 bases between. In germline, CDR1 is MNHEY, CDR2 SVGAGI. CDR3 length: 13 amino acids. CDR3 in amino acids: CATRDTTNSPLHF. CDR3 in DNA: TGTGCCACCCGGGACACGACAAATTCACCCCTCCACTTT.

CDR3 region: CASSVQGNEKLFF. The CDR3 DNA sequence: TGTGCCAGCAGTGTACAGGGCAATGAAAAACTGTTTTTT. The J gene is TRBJ1-4, the V gene TRBV2; the D gene is possibly TRBD1 (6 bases). Germline V gene lookup returns CDR1 SNHLY and CDR2 FYNNEI. The V and J ends lost 4 bases and 5 bases respectively, with 8 bases between them. This CDR3 has 13 amino acids.

Comments on this clone: This CDR3 is also generated by other DNA sequences in the sample. This chain joins TRBV5-6 and TRBJ1-1; a possible D gene is TRBD1 (5 bases). CDR3 length equals 13 residues. Germline loops: CDR1 SGHDT, CDR2 YYEEEE. Trimming took 3 bases from V and 10 from J, leaving 16 bases between them. Written as DNA, the CDR3 is TGTGCCAGCAGCTCGTATTCAGGGCCCGGAGCTTTCTTT. Translating gives CASSSYSGPGAFF. The entire variable domain, with the rest obtained from reference TRBV5-6 and TRBJ1-1, is as follows: DAGVTQSPTHLIKTRGQQVTLRCSPKSGHDTVSWYQQALGQGPQFIFQYYEEEERQRGNFPDRFSGHQFPNYSSELNVNALLLGDSALYLCASSSYSGPGAFFGQGTRLTVV.

The genes are TRBV19 and TRBJ2-1, with TRBD1 as a possible D gene (6 bases). CDR3 length equals 15 residues. Germline assignment: CDR1 LNHDA and CDR2 SQIVND (reference sequence). Trimming stripped 3 bases from V and 7 bases from J, with 16 bases between. CDR3 in DNA: TGTGCCAGTAGTATTGCCCTCGGACAGAGGAATGAGCAGTTCTTC. Translated, it gives CASSIALGQRNEQFF. The full variable domain, in which reference TRBV19 and TRBJ2-1 provide the parts outside the CDR3, is DGGITQSPKYLFRKEGQNVTLSCEQNLNHDAMYWYRQDPGQGLRLIYYSQIVNDFQKGDIAEGYSVSREKKESFPLTVTSAQKNPTAFYLCASSIALGQRNEQFFGPGTRLTVL.

The V call is TRBV6-1, the J call TRBJ1-1, with 7 bases fitting TRBD1. Germline V gene sequence: CDR1 MNHNS, CDR2 SASEGT. With 1 base clipped from V and 4 bases from J, the junction kept 6 bases outside the gene matches. CDR3 length: 15 residues. The CDR3: CASSEGTGAGTEAFF. CDR3 sequence (DNA): TGTGCCAGCAGTGAAGGTACAGGGGCAGGCACTGAAGCTTTCTTT.